Presented here are 30 T cell receptor beta chains from one specimen sequenced in a study of T cell clonotyping in hematopoietic cell transplantation. The time point: recipient sample about 28 days before transplant, after cytoreduction. Repertoires were generated with immunoSEQ multiplex PCR, while TCRdb's copy carries only in-frame clones and drops some. The data show approximately 50,000 clones, 70% to 90% seen once. Sequenced material: peripheral blood mononuclear cells, taken before stem cell transplant. The receptors were gathered from a man aged 60 to 69 with biphenotypic leukemia. Some clones in this sample may be carry-over from other donors' samples.

V usage is TRBV4-2 and J usage is TRBJ2-2; 8 bases are shared with TRBD1. Germline CDR1 LGHNA, CDR2 YNFKEQ. The CDR3 is 15 residues long. V lost 4 bases and J lost 4; bases outside the gene matches: 5. CDR3 loop: CASSRQGAVTGELFF. CDR3 bases: TGTGCCAGCAGCCGTCAGGGGGCGGTCACCGGGGAGCTGTTTTTT.

J is TRBJ2-7 and V is TRBV5-1; the D is unclear. Germline values: CDR1 SGHRS, CDR2 YFSETQ. This CDR3 is 14 amino acids long. V shed 0 bases and J shed 0 bases, with 7 bases lying between them. CDR3 region: CASSLGQVSYEQYF. CDR3 nucleotides: TGCGCCAGCAGCTTGGGGCAGGTCTCCTACGAGCAGTACTTC.

The chain links TRBV10-3 to TRBJ2-7; possible D gene TRBD1, 6 bases. The germline CDR1 and CDR2 sequences are ENHRY and SYGVKD. This CDR3 has 14 amino acids. V dropped 9 bases and J dropped 3 bases, with 18 bases sitting between them. DNA for the CDR3: TGTGCCATAGCCCAGGACAGATTTAACTACGAGCAGTACTTC. Translated: CAIAQDRFNYEQYF.

The chain combines TRBV30 with TRBJ1-1, with TRBD1 matching over 7 bases. Germline V lookup: CDR1 GTSNPN, CDR2 SVGIG (reference sequence). J gave up 2 bases and V 1 base, and 4 bases lay outside the gene matches. The CDR3 length is 14 residues. CDR3 DNA sequence: TGTGCCTGGAGTGGATACAGGGGCAACACTGAAGCTTTCTTT. This translates into CAWSGYRGNTEAFF.

V gene TRBV6-4 combines with J gene TRBJ2-2; D gene uncertain. The germline V gene encodes CDR1 MRHNA and CDR2 SNTAGT. This CDR3 spans 16 amino acids. V was shortened by 4 bases and J by 0 bases, with 12 bases between the two germline ends. CDR3 in amino acids: CASSGTLNTNTGELFF. CDR3 nucleotides: TGTGCCAGCAGTGGCACACTCAACACGAACACCGGGGAGCTGTTTTTT.

This chain connects TRBV25-1 to TRBJ2-2; 8 nucleotides line up with TRBD2. CDR3 length: 15 residues. J gave up 5 bases and V 4 bases, and 6 bases lay outside the gene matches. Germline loops: CDR1 MGHDK, CDR2 SYGVNS. CDR3 sequence (DNA): TGTGCCAGCAGTGTAGGCGGGAGGATAACCGGGGAGCTGTTTTTT. As protein: CASSVGGRITGELFF.

This sequence joins TRBV28 and TRBJ1-2; no definite D call. V lost 5 bases, J lost 2 bases, and 9 bases lay in between. Germline assignment: CDR1 MDHEN and CDR2 SYDVKM. CDR3 length: 13 amino acids. CDR3 protein: CASSAGGNYGYTF. For the CDR3, the DNA is TGTGCCAGCAGTGCGGGCGGAAACTATGGCTACACCTTC.

The rearrangement links TRBV4-2 to TRBJ1-4, with D unclear. V dropped 2 bases and J dropped 8 bases, with 15 bases sitting between them. This CDR3 has 15 amino acids. Germline CDR1 reads LGHNA; CDR2 reads YNFKEQ. CDR3 in DNA: TGTGCCAGCAGCCAACCCTCCACGGGTTACGAAAAACTGTTTTTT. Translated, it gives CASSQPSTGYEKLFF.

The CDR3 DNA reads TGTGCCAGCAAAGACAGGGGCTATACTAACACCGGGGAGCTGTTTTTT. Its translation: CASKDRGYTNTGELFF. The chain joins TRBV2 to TRBJ2-2, with 8 bases fitting TRBD1. Per the germline V gene, CDR1 is SNHLY and CDR2 is FYNNEI. This CDR3 region has 16 residues. J was trimmed by 2 bases and V by 7 bases; bases with no gene match: 9.

This clone is a singleton in its sample. J is TRBJ2-7 and V is TRBV28; 9 bases are shared with TRBD1. Germline CDR1 and CDR2: MDHEN and SYDVKM. The CDR3 extends over 13 amino acids. The V gene end was trimmed by 8 bases and the J gene end by 2 bases; junction bases not matched to a gene: 4. CDR3 sequence: CASRDRVTYEQYF. The CDR3 DNA follows: TGTGCCAGCCGGGACAGGGTGACCTACGAGCAGTACTTC.

In this sample, this clone turned up a few times. This rearrangement joins TRBV30 to TRBJ2-7; 8 bases match TRBD1. The junction had 4 bases not matched to a gene; V was cut back by 6 bases and J by 3 bases. The V gene's germline CDR1 is GTSNPN and CDR2 SVGIG (reference sequence). CDR3 length equals 12 residues. The CDR3 nucleotides are TGTGCCTGCCGACAGGGGTTCTACGAGCAGTACTTC. Translation gives CACRQGFYEQYF. The full variable domain, rest sourced from reference TRBV30 and TRBJ2-7, is SQTIHQWPATLVQPVGSPLSLECTVEGTSNPNLYWYRQAAGRGLQLLFYSVGIGQISSEVPQNLSASRPQDRQFILSSKKLLLSDSGFYLCACRQGFYEQYFGPGTRLTVT.

This clone was detected once. The V gene is TRBV6-5, the J gene TRBJ1-5; D might be TRBD1 (6 bases). The germline V gene has CDR1 MNHEY and CDR2 SVGAGI. Trimming pared 6 bases from V and 7 bases from J, leaving 13 bases between. The CDR3 sequence is 13 residues long. The CDR3 nucleotides read TGTGCCAGCAGCCTACAGGGTTCACAGCCCCAGCATTTT. It yields the protein CASSLQGSQPQHF.

The chain carries TRBV28 and TRBJ2-7; possible D gene TRBD2, 6 bases. V was shortened by 9 bases and J by 0 bases, with 15 bases between the two germline ends. The CDR3 loop spans 14 amino acids. Germline CDR1 reads MDHEN; CDR2 reads SYDVKM. The CDR3 protein is CASQLAGTSYEQYF. The CDR3 bases are TGTGCCAGTCAACTCGCGGGGACCTCCTACGAGCAGTACTTC.

This clone was counted a few times. The chain employs TRBV6-5 and TRBJ1-4; possible D gene TRBD1, 5 bases. Germline V gene data show CDR1 as MNHEY and CDR2 as SVGAGI. The ends were cut back, 5 bases at V and 4 bases at J, with 11 bases in the middle. The CDR3 totals 14 residues. This chain's CDR3 is CASSHTQDNEKLFF. The CDR3 region has the DNA TGTGCCAGCAGTCACACACAGGATAATGAAAAACTGTTTTTT.

The chain carries TRBV7-6 and TRBJ1-5; D remains unclear. Germline V gene sequence: CDR1 SGHVS, CDR2 FNYEAQ. V lost 1 base, J lost 6 bases, and 7 bases lay in between. The CDR3 loop spans 13 amino acids. The CDR3, as DNA: TGTGCCAGCAGCTTAGAACGGGGTCAGCCCCAGCATTTT. It translates to CASSLERGQPQHF. The variable domain in full, with the rest retrieved from reference TRBV7-6 and TRBJ1-5, is GAGVSQSPRYKVTKRGQDVALRCDPISGHVSLYWYRQALGQGPEFLTYFNYEAQQDKSGLPNDRFSAERPEGSISTLTIQRTEQRDSAMYRCASSLERGQPQHFGDGTRLSIL.

V gene TRBV10-1 combines with J gene TRBJ2-7; D may be TRBD2 (6 bases). CDR1 and CDR2 from the germline V gene are WNHNN and SYGVQD (reference sequence). The CDR3 spans 11 residues. V dropped 6 bases and J dropped 3 bases, with 6 bases sitting between them. This CDR3 is CASSGGYEQYF. CDR3 in DNA: TGCGCCAGCAGCGGGGGCTACGAGCAGTACTTC.

V usage is TRBV7-2 and J usage is TRBJ2-7; D is undetermined. Germline CDR1 reads SGHTA; CDR2 reads FQGNSA. The V gene lost 1 base and the J gene lost 5 bases, with 6 bases spanning the gap. There are 12 residues in the CDR3. The CDR3 sequence is CASSLDRNEQYF. The CDR3 DNA reads TGTGCCAGCAGCTTAGATCGGAACGAGCAGTACTTC.

There are a few counts of this clone. The genes are TRBV6-1 and TRBJ2-7, with 10 bases aligning to TRBD1. J lost 2 bases, V lost 2 bases, and 3 bases had no gene match. The CDR3 extends over 15 amino acids. Germline V gene sequence: CDR1 MNHNS, CDR2 SASEGT. Here the CDR3 DNA reads TGTGCCAGCAGTGAAAGGGGGACAGGGGCCTACGAGCAGTACTTC. Translation gives CASSERGTGAYEQYF.

CDR3 nucleotides: TGTGCCAGCAGCTCCGGGACGTTACTAGCTAGCGCCGGGGAGCTGTTTTTT. It is translated as CASSSGTLLASAGELFF. The chain uses TRBV5-4 and TRBJ2-2; D may be TRBD2 (6 bases). There are 17 residues in the CDR3. Germline V lookup: CDR1 SGHNT, CDR2 YYREEE (reference sequence). Trimming removed 3 bases from V and 6 bases from J, with 21 bases in between.

The rearrangement joins TRBV19 to TRBJ2-5, with D tentatively TRBD1 (5 bases). Germline CDR1 LNHDA, CDR2 SQIVND (reference sequence). The CDR3 has 15 residues. Trimming stripped 6 bases from V and 1 base from J, with 15 bases between. This CDR3 is CASSLSWGSQETQYF. CDR3 nucleotides: TGTGCCAGTAGCCTAAGTTGGGGCAGCCAAGAGACCCAGTACTTC.

This clone has a single count. The V call is TRBV11-1, the J call TRBJ2-5; 8 positions agree with TRBD1. The CDR3 extends over 16 amino acids. Germline lookup yields CDR1 SGHAT and CDR2 FQDESV (reference sequence). The ends lost 5 bases at V and 2 bases at J; junction bases unmatched: 10. The CDR3 nucleotides are TGTGCCAGCAGCCCCAGGGGGCGCGACGGGCAAGAGACCCAGTACTTC. This translates into CASSPRGRDGQETQYF.

This chain links TRBV9 with TRBJ1-2, with 8 bases fitting TRBD1. J lost 0 bases, V lost 4 bases, and 8 bases had no gene match. This CDR3 comprises 16 residues. The germline gives CDR1 SGDLS, CDR2 YYNGEE. DNA of the CDR3: TGTGCCAGCAGCCTTGCTAGACAGGGGACTAACTATGGCTACACCTTC. This sequence encodes CASSLARQGTNYGYTF.

The genes are TRBV6-5 and TRBJ1-1; no definite D call. V dropped 6 bases and J dropped 1 base, with 12 bases sitting between them. CDR1 MNHEY and CDR2 SVGAGI come from the germline V gene. This CDR3 has 14 amino acids. CDR3 DNA sequence: TGTGCCAGCAGAGAGGACGGTCAGAACACTGAAGCTTTCTTT. It encodes CASREDGQNTEAFF.

This chain uses TRBV6-5 with TRBJ1-2; unclear D gene. With 6 bases removed from V and 5 bases from J, the gap between germline ends came to 10 bases. Per the germline V gene, CDR1 is MNHEY and CDR2 is SVGAGI. The length of the CDR3 is 12 residues. The CDR3 region has the DNA TGTGCCAGCAGGACCCCTGGGTATGGCTACACCTTC. Translation: CASRTPGYGYTF.

The V call is TRBV28, the J call TRBJ2-1; 10 nucleotides line up with TRBD2. Trimming took 6 bases from V and 9 from J; bases not matched to a gene: 8. The length of the CDR3 is 14 residues. CDR1 and CDR2 from the germline V gene are MDHEN and SYDVKM. CDR3 DNA: TGTGCCAGCAGACCACCTCCTAGCGGGGGTGAGCAGTTCTTC. It yields the protein CASRPPPSGGEQFF.

In nucleotides, the CDR3 is TGTGCCAGCAGCTTATTGAGCGGCGCCTACGAGCAGTACTTC. Its protein is CASSLLSGAYEQYF. The chain employs TRBV7-2 and TRBJ2-7; perhaps TRBD2 as D (5 bases). The V gene's germline CDR1 is SGHTA and CDR2 FQGNSA. This CDR3 is 14 amino acids long. Trimming removed 2 bases from V and 2 bases from J, with 10 bases in between.

The gene calls are TRBV29-1 and TRBJ2-4, with D unclear. Germline V gene data show CDR1 as SQVTM and CDR2 as ANQGSEA. V was trimmed by 5 bases and J by 8 bases, leaving 25 bases between them. This CDR3 has 16 residues. DNA of the CDR3: TGCAGCGTTCCCCCGCAGTGTGGGCCGGTCCCGGACATTCAGTACTTC. This encodes CSVPPQCGPVPDIQYF.

The V gene is TRBV6-5, the J gene TRBJ2-3; no firm D call. Trimming left V 5 bases short and J 2 bases short, with 8 bases between. CDR1 and CDR2 from the germline V gene are MNHEY and SVGAGI. The CDR3 loop spans 13 amino acids. The CDR3 coding sequence is TGTGCCAGCAGTGTTAGACTCACAGATACGCAGTATTTT. Translated: CASSVRLTDTQYF.

This rearrangement joins TRBV19 to TRBJ2-3; 7 bases are shared with TRBD2. This CDR3 contains 15 residues. Germline-derived CDR1 and CDR2 are LNHDA and SQIVND (reference sequence). Unmatched junction bases numbered 10, after V lost 7 bases and J lost 3 bases. CDR3 sequence: CASTPAGESTDTQYF. The CDR3 DNA follows: TGTGCCAGTACCCCGGCGGGGGAATCAACAGATACGCAGTATTTT.

The chain couples TRBV6-1 to TRBJ2-7; maybe TRBD1 (7 bases). The CDR3 totals 14 residues. Germline values: CDR1 MNHNS, CDR2 SASEGT. V was shortened by 4 bases and J by 6 bases, with 16 bases between the two germline ends. The CDR3 loop is CASSGSRQGGEQYF. The DNA of the CDR3 is TGTGCCAGCAGTGGCTCTCGGCAGGGGGGCGAGCAGTACTTC.